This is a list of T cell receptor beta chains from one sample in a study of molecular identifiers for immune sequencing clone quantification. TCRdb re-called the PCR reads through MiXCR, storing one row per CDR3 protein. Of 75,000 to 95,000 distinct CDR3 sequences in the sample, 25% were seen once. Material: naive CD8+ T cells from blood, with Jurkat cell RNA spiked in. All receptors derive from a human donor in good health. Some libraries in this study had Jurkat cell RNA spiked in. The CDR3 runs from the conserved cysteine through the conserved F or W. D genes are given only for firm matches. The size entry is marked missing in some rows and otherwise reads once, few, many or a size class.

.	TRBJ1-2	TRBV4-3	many	CASSPQIYGGYTF	TGCGCCAGCAGCCCTCAGATTTATGGCGGCTACACCTTC
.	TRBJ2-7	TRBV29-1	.	CSVRGGVGAGSYEQYF	TGCAGCGTGAGGGGGGGGGTCGGAGCGGGATCCTACGAGCAGTACTTC
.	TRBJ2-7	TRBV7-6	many	CASSLGTGLGGDEQYF	TGTGCCAGCAGCTTAGGGACTGGCCTCGGAGGGGACGAGCAGTACTTC
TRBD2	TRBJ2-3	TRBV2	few	CASNPRLAGGIEDTQYF	TGTGCCAGCAATCCCCGACTAGCGGGAGGGATTGAAGATACGCAGTATTTT
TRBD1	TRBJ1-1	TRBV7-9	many	CASSLGQGAHTEAFF	TGTGCCAGCAGCTTAGGACAGGGCGCTCACACTGAAGCTTTCTTT
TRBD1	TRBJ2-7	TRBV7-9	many	CASSPPTGARREQYF	TGTGCCAGCAGCCCACCGACAGGGGCCCGCCGCGAGCAGTACTTC
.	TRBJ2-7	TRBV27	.	CASSFNGEEDEQYF	TGTGCCAGCAGTTTCAACGGGGAGGAGGACGAGCAGTACTTC
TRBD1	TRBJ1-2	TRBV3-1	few	CASSQEGQGLYGYTF	TGTGCCAGCAGCCAAGAGGGACAGGGGTTGTATGGCTACACCTTC
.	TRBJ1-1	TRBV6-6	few	CASSRQAEAFF	TGTGCCAGCAGCCGACAGGCTGAAGCTTTCTTT
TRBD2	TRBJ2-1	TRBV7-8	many	CASSFIAGGRNEQFF	TGTGCCAGCAGCTTCATAGCGGGGGGCCGCAATGAGCAGTTCTTC
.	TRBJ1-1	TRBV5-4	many	CASSPTANTEAFF	TGTGCCAGCAGCCCGACAGCGAACACTGAAGCTTTCTTT
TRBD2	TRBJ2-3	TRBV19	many	CASSIRTSGYTDTQYF	TGTGCCAGTAGTATCCGGACTAGCGGGTACACAGATACGCAGTATTTT
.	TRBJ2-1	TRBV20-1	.	CSAPGRFLPPNEQFF	TGCAGTGCCCCTGGGAGGTTTCTACCACCGAATGAGCAGTTCTTC
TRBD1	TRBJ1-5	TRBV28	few	CASSFAPVRTGGEQPQHF	TGTGCCAGCAGTTTTGCCCCTGTCCGGACAGGGGGCGAACAGCCCCAGCATTTT
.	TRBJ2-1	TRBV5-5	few	CASSSDSLSYNEQFF	TGTGCCAGCAGTTCCGACAGCCTGAGCTACAATGAGCAGTTCTTC
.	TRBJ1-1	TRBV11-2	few	CASSLDLFPTGNTEAFF	TGTGCCAGCAGCTTAGATCTTTTTCCCACAGGTAACACTGAAGCTTTCTTT
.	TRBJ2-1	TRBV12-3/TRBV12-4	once	CASSQLLETSYNGQFF	TGTGCCAGCAGTCAGTTACTAGAAACCTCCTACAATGGGCAGTTCTTC
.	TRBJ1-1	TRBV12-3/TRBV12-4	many	CASSYTARGTEAFF	TGTGCCAGCAGTTATACGGCCAGGGGCACTGAAGCTTTCTTT
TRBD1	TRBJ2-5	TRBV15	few	CATSSPGQDSETQYF	TGTGCCACCAGCAGCCCGGGACAGGACTCGGAGACCCAGTACTTC
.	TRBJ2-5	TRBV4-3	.	CASSQDVSQETPYF	TGCGCCAGCAGCCAAGATGTTTCTCAAGAGACCCCGTACTTC
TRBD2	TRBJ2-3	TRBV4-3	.	CASSQDRLAGGGADTQYF	TGCGCCAGCAGCCAAGACCGACTAGCGGGAGGTGGGGCAGATACGCAGTATTTT
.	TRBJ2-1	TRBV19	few	CASSPGNYNEQFF	TGTGCCAGTAGCCCAGGGAATTACAATGAGCAGTTCTTC
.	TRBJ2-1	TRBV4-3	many	CASSQDWRSYNEQFF	TGCGCCAGCAGCCAAGACTGGCGCTCCTACAATGAGCAGTTCTTC
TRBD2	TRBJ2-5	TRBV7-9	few	CASSLAIAGAETQYF	TGTGCCAGCAGCTTAGCGATAGCGGGGGCGGAGACCCAGTACTTC
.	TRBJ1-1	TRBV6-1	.	CASSVPAPENTEAFF	TGTGCCAGCAGTGTCCCAGCCCCTGAGAACACTGAAGCTTTCTTT
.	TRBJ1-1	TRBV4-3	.	CASSQASDQATEAFF	TGCGCCAGCAGCCAAGCGTCCGACCAAGCCACTGAAGCTTTCTTT
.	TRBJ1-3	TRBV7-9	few	CASSSSRGRPSGNTIYF	TGTGCCAGCAGCTCATCCCGAGGGAGGCCCTCTGGAAACACCATATATTTT
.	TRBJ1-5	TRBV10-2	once	CASEWQQNQPQHF	TGCGCCAGCGAGTGGCAGCAAAATCAGCCCCAGCATTTT
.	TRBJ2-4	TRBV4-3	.	CASSQEESGDKNIQYF	TGCGCCAGCAGCCAAGAAGAATCTGGGGATAAAAACATTCAGTACTTC
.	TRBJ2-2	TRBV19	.	CASRSPGPTNTGELIF	TGTGCCAGTAGGAGCCCGGGACCTACTAACACCGGGGAGCTGATTTTT
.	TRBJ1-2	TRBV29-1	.	CSVEGWNRENYGYTF	TGCAGCGTTGAAGGTTGGAACAGGGAGAACTATGGCTACACCTTC
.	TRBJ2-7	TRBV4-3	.	CASSQEPDGSYEQYF	TGCGCCAGCAGCCAAGAACCGGACGGTTCCTACGAGCAGTACTTC
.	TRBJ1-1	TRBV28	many	CASSSRGSRGAFF	TGTGCCAGCAGTTCCCGGGGCTCTCGTGGAGCTTTCTTT
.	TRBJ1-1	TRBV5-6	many	CASSPGDTEAFF	TGTGCCAGCAGCCCCGGGGACACTGAAGCTTTCTTT
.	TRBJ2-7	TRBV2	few	CASSDYHEQYF	TGTGCCAGCAGTGATTATCACGAGCAGTACTTC
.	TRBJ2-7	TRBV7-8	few	CASSLRGQYEQYF	TGTGCCAGCAGCCTCCGGGGCCAATACGAGCAGTACTTC
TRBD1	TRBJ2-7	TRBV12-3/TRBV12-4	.	CASGTGGLSYEQYF	TGTGCCAGCGGCACAGGGGGCTTGTCCTACGAGCAGTACTTC
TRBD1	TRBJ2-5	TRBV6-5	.	CASSTGEQETQYF	TGTGCCAGCAGTACAGGGGAACAAGAGACCCAGTACTTC
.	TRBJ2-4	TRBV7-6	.	CASSLGGGKNIQYF	TGTGCCAGCAGCTTAGGCGGCGGAAAAAACATTCAGTACTTC
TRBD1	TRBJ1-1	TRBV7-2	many	CASSLIARPGGLGDTEAFF	TGTGCCAGCAGCTTAATTGCCCGGCCAGGGGGCTTGGGGGACACTGAAGCTTTCTTT
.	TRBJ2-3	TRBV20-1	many	CSARVTFLVNRDTQYF	TGCAGTGCTAGAGTGACGTTTTTGGTTAATCGTGACACGCAGTATTTT
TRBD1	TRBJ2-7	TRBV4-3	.	CASSQDRTGVVSYEQYF	TGCGCCAGCAGCCAAGACCGAACAGGGGTCGTATCCTACGAGCAGTACTTC
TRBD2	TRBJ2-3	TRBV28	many	CASSSRTSYTDTQYF	TGTGCCAGCAGTTCCCGGACTAGCTACACAGATACGCAGTATTTT
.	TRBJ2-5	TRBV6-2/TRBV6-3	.	CASSYGAYQNQETQYF	TGTGCCAGCAGTTACGGTGCCTACCAGAACCAAGAGACCCAGTACTTC
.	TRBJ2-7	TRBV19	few	CASSAGLGGLTEQYF	TGTGCCAGTAGTGCAGGACTGGGGGGTTTGACGGAGCAGTACTTC
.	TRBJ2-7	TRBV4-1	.	CASSQVRQGNHEQYF	TGCGCCAGCAGCCAAGTACGGCAGGGGAACCACGAGCAGTACTTC
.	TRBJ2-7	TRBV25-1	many	CASSAGHFFEQYF	TGTGCCAGCAGCGCGGGACATTTTTTCGAGCAGTACTTC
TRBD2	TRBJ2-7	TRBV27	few	CANTSGRVYEQYF	TGTGCCAACACTAGCGGGAGGGTGTACGAGCAGTACTTC
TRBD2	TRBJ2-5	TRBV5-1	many	CASSLREIAGGLNAETQYF	TGCGCCAGCAGCTTGAGGGAAATAGCGGGAGGGCTGAACGCAGAGACCCAGTACTTC
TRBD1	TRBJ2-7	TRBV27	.	CASSLRGRGEQYF	TGTGCCAGCAGTTTAAGGGGGCGCGGGGAGCAGTACTTC
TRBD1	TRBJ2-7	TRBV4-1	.	CASSQAGAWDRGSHEQYF	TGCGCCAGCAGCCAAGCGGGAGCTTGGGACAGGGGATCCCACGAGCAGTACTTC
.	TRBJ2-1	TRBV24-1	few	CATGGETRPEQFF	TGTGCCACTGGGGGAGAGACCCGTCCCGAGCAGTTCTTC